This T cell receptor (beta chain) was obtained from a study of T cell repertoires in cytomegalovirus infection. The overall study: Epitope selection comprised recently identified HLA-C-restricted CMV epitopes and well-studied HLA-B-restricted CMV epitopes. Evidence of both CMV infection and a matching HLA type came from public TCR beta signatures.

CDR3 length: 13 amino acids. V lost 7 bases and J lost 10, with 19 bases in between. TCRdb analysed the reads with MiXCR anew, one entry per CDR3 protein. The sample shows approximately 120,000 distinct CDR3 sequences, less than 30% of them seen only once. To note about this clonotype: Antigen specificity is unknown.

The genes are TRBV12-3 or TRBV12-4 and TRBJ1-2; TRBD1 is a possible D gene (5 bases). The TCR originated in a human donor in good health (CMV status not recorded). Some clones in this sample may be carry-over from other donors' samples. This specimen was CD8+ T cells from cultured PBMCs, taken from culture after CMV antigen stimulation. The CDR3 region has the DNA TGTGCCAGCACAAACTGGGGGGGAGAGGACTACACCTTC. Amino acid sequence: CASTNWGGEDYTF.